This T cell receptor (beta chain) was recorded in a study of T cell repertoires in aging, cancer and after chemotherapy. Study background: Roughly 9.3 million TCR reads made up the full dataset. Broader study findings: Thymic emigration or peripheral T cell expansion may be impaired by lymphoid organ infiltration in hematological cancer. The repertoire data cannot show anything about immunological memory following chemotherapy.

Amplification of TCR beta used genomic DNA extracted from peripheral blood. Germline V lookup: CDR1 SQVTM, CDR2 ANQGSEA. Trimming at V came to 2 bases and at J to 4 bases, leaving 5 bases not matched to a gene. The CDR3 totals 14 residues. Concerning this clonotype: The antigen remains undetermined.

A mixed TRB-A/B primer pool amplified rearranged TRB by multiplex touch-down PCR. TCRdb re-derived calls from the multiplex PCR reads in MiXCR, one entry per CDR3 protein. The data show over 1,500 distinct CDR3 sequences, approximately 59% seen once. This chain uses TRBV29-1 with TRBJ2-3; TRBD1 matches at 8 bases. The sequenced sample consisted of blood. This receptor was obtained from a human donor with a blood cancer. CDR3 sequence reads: CSVETPTGADTQYF. The CDR3 coding sequence is TGCAGCGTTGAAACTCCGACAGGGGCAGATACGCAGTATTTT.